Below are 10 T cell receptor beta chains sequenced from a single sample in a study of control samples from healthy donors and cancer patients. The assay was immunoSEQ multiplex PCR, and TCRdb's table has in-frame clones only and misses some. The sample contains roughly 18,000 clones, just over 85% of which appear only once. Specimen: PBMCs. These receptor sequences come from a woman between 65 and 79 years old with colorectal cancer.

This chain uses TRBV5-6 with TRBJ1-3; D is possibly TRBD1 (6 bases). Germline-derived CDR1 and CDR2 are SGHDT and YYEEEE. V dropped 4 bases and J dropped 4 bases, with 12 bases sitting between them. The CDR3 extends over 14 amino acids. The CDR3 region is CASSPGVGGNTIYF. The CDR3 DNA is TGTGCCAGCAGCCCAGGGGTTGGAGGAAACACCATATATTTT. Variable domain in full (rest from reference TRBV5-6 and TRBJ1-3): DAGVTQSPTHLIKTRGQQVTLRCSPKSGHDTVSWYQQALGQGPQFIFQYYEEEERQRGNFPDRFSGHQFPNYSSELNVNALLLGDSALYLCASSPGVGGNTIYFGEGSWLTVV.

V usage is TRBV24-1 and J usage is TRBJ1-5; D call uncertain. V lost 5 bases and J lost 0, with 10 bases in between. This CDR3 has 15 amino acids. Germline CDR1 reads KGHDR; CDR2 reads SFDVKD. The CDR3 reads CATSVESFSNQPQHF. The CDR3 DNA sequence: TGTGCCACCAGTGTGGAGTCCTTTAGCAATCAGCCCCAGCATTTT.

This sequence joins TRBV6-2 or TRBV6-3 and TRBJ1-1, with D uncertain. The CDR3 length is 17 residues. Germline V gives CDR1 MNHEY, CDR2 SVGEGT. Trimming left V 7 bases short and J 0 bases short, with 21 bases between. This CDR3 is CASNPQRSWAMNTEAFF. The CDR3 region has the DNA TGTGCCAGCAACCCCCAGCGGTCCTGGGCCATGAACACTGAAGCTTTCTTT.

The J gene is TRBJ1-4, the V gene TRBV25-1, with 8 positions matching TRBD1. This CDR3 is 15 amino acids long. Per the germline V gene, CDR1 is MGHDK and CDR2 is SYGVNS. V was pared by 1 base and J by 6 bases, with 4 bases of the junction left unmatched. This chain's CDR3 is CASSEWDRTDEKLFF. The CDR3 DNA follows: TGTGCCAGCAGTGAATGGGACAGGACGGATGAAAAACTGTTTTTT.

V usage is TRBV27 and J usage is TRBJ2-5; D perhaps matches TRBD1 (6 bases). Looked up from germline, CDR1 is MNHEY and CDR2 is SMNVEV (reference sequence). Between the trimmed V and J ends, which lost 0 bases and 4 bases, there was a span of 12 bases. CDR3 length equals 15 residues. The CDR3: CASSLSQGWRETQYF. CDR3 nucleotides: TGTGCCAGCAGTTTATCCCAGGGGTGGAGAGAGACCCAGTACTTC.

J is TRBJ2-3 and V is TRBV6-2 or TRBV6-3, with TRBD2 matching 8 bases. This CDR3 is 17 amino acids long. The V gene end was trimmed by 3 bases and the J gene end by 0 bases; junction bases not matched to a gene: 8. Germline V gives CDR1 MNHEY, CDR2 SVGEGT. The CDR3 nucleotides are TGTGCCAGCAGTTATCCCCCTAGCGGGCCTAGCACAGATACGCAGTATTTT. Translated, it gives CASSYPPSGPSTDTQYF.

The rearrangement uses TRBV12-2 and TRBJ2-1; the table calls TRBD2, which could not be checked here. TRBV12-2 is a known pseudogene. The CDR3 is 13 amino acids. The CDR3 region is CASRFQLPNEQFF. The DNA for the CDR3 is TGTGCAAGTCGCTTTCAACTTCCCAATGAGCAGTTCTTC.

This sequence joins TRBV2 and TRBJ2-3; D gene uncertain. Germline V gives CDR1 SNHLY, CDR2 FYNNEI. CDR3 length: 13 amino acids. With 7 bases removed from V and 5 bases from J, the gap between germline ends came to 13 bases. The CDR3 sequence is CASKPPGEDTQYF. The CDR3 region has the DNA TGTGCCAGCAAGCCACCGGGCGAAGATACGCAGTATTTT. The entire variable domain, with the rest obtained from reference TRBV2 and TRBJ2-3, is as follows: EPEVTQTPSHQVTQMGQEVILRCVPISNHLYFYWYRQILGQKVEFLVSFYNNEISEKSEIFDDQFSVERPDGSNFTLKIRSTKLEDSAMYFCASKPPGEDTQYFGPGTRLTVL.

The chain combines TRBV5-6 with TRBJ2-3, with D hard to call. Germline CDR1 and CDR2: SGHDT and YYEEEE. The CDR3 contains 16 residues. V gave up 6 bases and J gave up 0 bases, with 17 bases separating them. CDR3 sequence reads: CASTPGRFFSTDTQYF. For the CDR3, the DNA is TGTGCCAGCACCCCTGGCAGGTTCTTTAGCACAGATACGCAGTATTTT.

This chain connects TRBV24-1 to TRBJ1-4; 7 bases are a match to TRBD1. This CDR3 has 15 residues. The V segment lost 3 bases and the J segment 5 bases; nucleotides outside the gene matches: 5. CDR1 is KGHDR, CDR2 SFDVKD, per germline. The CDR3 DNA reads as TGTGCCACCAGTGATGGAGGGGGCCCGAATGAAAAACTGTTTTTT. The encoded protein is CATSDGGGPNEKLFF.